The entry that follows covers one T cell receptor beta chain sequence. The antigen is unknown. CDR1 SEHNR and CDR2 FQNEAQ come from the germline V gene (reference sequence). After removal of 11 bases from V and 5 bases from J, the junction contained 11 bases not matched to a gene. The CDR3 totals 14 residues. The sample originates from a study of human T cells and chemical hapten exposure. Study-wide context: Diagnoses of alopecia areata, totalis or universalis occurred in mostly female patients.

Broader study findings: Alopecia affected the donors, so their immune response may differ from healthy people's.

TCRdb re-called the RACE reads with MiXCR, one entry per CDR3 protein. Of 50,000 or so distinct CDR3 sequences listed, 9% to 10% are singletons. Time point meaning: patch test 3, about 24 weeks after DPC sensitization. Treatment of the sample: therapeutic diphenylcyclopropenone sensitization with weekly scalp DPC. The V and J genes are TRBV7-9 and TRBJ2-1; 8 positions agree with TRBD2. The sequencing here drew on whole blood, taken in connection with sensitization to the hapten diphenylcyclopropenone (DPC). The receptor was derived from a woman aged 40 to 50 with alopecia areata. Some clones in this sample may be carry-over from other donors' samples. The DNA for the CDR3 is TGTGCCGTCGCCCGGGCGGGGGGTAACAATGAGCAGTTCTTC. As protein: CAVARAGGNNEQFF.